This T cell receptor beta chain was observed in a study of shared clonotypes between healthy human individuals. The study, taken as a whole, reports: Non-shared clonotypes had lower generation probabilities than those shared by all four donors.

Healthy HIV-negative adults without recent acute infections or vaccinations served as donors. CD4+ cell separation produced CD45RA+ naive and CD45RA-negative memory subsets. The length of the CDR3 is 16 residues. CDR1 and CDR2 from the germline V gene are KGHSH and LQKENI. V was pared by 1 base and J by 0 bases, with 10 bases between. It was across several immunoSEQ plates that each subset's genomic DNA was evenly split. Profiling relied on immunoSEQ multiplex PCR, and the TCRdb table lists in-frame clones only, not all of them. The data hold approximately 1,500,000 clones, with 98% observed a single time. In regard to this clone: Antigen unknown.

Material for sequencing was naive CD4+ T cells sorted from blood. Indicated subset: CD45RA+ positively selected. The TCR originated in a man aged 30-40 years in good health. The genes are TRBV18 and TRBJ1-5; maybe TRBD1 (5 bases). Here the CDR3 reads CASSPLPQGSNQPQHF. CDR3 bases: TGTGCCAGCTCACCACTTCCTCAGGGTAGCAATCAGCCCCAGCATTTT.